This T cell receptor (beta chain) was captured in a study of shared clonotypes between healthy human individuals (TCRdb year 2020). Turning to the overall study: A couple of women and a few men aged 18 to 49 years were included in the cohort. For each donor, three plates each were used for CD4 naive and CD4 memory, two plates were used for CD8 naive, and one plate was used for CD8 memory. The study deeply sequenced blood TCR repertoires of roughly five healthy adults to estimate repertoire size and the extent of clonotype sharing between individuals. Libraries were prepared and TCR repertoires were sequenced by different laboratories using diverse techniques, in order to increase sequencing depth and limit assay-specific biases. Leukapheresis yielded between about 0.9 and 9 billion PBMCs per donor.

The donors were healthy, HIV-negative adults who had no recently reported acute infections or vaccinations. Every donor was a Caucasian adult residing in Nashville, Tennessee, USA. CD4+ T cells were enriched through magnetic negative selection, after which naive cells were positively selected on CD45RA and the remaining negative fraction served as the memory subset. Blood was obtained by leukapheresis, after which PBMCs were separated by Ficoll-Histopaque density gradient centrifugation and cryopreserved in liquid nitrogen vapor phase. Purity and quantity of every magnetically sorted T cell population were checked by analytical flow cytometry. Genomic DNA was isolated from each sorted fraction and quantified by UV absorbance on a Nanodrop 2000c. From cysteine to phenylalanine, the CDR3 is 15 amino acids long. Only CDR3 DNA is held: 45 bases, read in frame from base 1. Details on this clone: It lacks a known antigen. No base quality information exists; no much larger clone differs at one position.

Results and caveats for the whole study, not just this receptor: Around 5.4% of naive CD4, 3.5% of naive CD8, roughly 2.4% of memory CD4, and 0.35% to 0.5% of memory CD8 clonotypes were shared across a few donors. Because the study included a small number of donors, the genetic and exposure-history diversity represented was limited. Sampling was restricted to blood, and TCR repertoires in tissue are likely to differ from TCR repertoires in blood. Incomplete sequencing was indicated by rarefaction of sorted-subset datasets, despite the large sequencing depth. Larger estimated clonotype richness was generally found for naive subsets than for memory subsets. Based on pairwise subsampling, the degree of clonotype sharing among donors was expected to be affected by sequencing depth. Higher generation probabilities were observed for clonotypes shared by all four sorted-subset donors than for non-shared clonotypes.

Using the deep immunoSEQ assay, multiplex PCR amplified TCR CDR3 regions from genomic DNA. For each cell subset, the extracted genomic DNA was distributed evenly across all wells of several immunoSEQ 96-well plates, and each plate served as one replicate. For sorted subsets, about 0.2 ug genomic DNA, equal to 30,000 or so T cell genomes, was loaded into each replicate PCR. Purified libraries were quantified with a Qubit 3.0 fluorometer, sized on a Bioanalyzer 2100, and re-quantified with the KAPA Library Quantification kit. Each immunoSEQ 96-well plate was sequenced on its own single-read 150-cycle Illumina NextSeq 550 flow cell. As for the original processing: Because the immunoSEQ output held only junctional sequences and lacked quality scores, the filtering could not match the filtering applied to full-length reads. To assign V/J genes and CDR3, sequences were annotated against IMGT germline references using PyIR, a Python wrapper for IgBLAST v1.9. Reads with weak V/J assignments (E-value above 1e-6), missing CDR3, stop codons, out-of-frame junctions, or ambiguous translated residues were removed. V3J clonotypes were defined as sequences sharing the same inferred V gene, J gene, and CDR3 amino acid sequence. The percentage overlap between two repertoires was calculated by dividing the number of shared unique clonotypes by the size of the smaller repertoire. Three approaches were used to assess repertoire richness: RTK rarefaction, the Chao1 estimator, and Recon v2.1 estimates of unobserved clonotypes. Generation probabilities for all TCRbeta clonotypes obtained by the gDNA method from several donors were computed using OLGA. What TCRdb holds here is the immuneACCESS table cut down to in-frame rearrangements. Part of the clones is not present; checked against another copy, under half of the missing clones reflect an unresolved V gene, and the others are unexplained. The D gene and trimming were derived from the DNA, and the V and J assignments and clone size from that table. The sample includes a few million clones, with roughly 92% observed a single time. The leading ten clones occupy roughly 0.15% of the sample.

The chain is assembled from TRBV21-1 and TRBJ2-7; the table gives TRBD1 as D, unverified against the DNA. TRBV21-1 represents a pseudogene. This TCR was sampled from a man younger than 30 in good health. The sequenced sample consisted of naive CD4+ T cells sorted from blood. This sample's cell subset or site label indicates: CD45RA+ positively selected. Here is the DNA: TGTGCCAGCAGAAGGATGGGACAGGGGAGCTACGAGCAGTACTTC. Translated, it gives CASRRMGQGSYEQYF.